Listed below are T cell receptor beta chains from one sample, sequenced in a study of TIL therapy for anti-PD-1-resistant metastatic lung cancer. Data came from immunoSEQ multiplex PCR; TCRdb stores just in-frame clones and leaves some out. The sample holds 30,000 or so clones, around two thirds seen once. Source: blood, taken at baseline. These receptors were collected from a woman aged 25-80 years with non-small cell lung cancer. The CDR3 runs from the conserved cysteine through the conserved F or W. A D gene is named only where the DNA matches it firmly. A clone size is listed for some rows: how often the clone was seen (once, few, many), or a class if it is expanded.

v_call	d_call	j_call	cdr3_length	clone_size	cdr3_nt	cdr3_aa
TRBV5-4	.	TRBJ2-7	16	.	TGTGCCAGCAGCTTACCTACAGGGATGGGCTCCTACGAGCAGTACTTC	CASSLPTGMGSYEQYF
TRBV5-1	.	TRBJ1-1	14	.	TGCGCCAGCAGCTTTGTGGGGGACAACACTGAAGCTTTCTTT	CASSFVGDNTEAFF
TRBV7-2	TRBD1	TRBJ2-7	17	once	TGTGCCAGCAGCCCCCCCGGACAGGGGGCGCGTTCCTACGAGCAGTACTTC	CASSPPGQGARSYEQYF
TRBV10-2	.	TRBJ2-7	13	.	TGCGCCAGCAGTACGGAACCCCACTACGAGCAGTACTTC	CASSTEPHYEQYF
TRBV5-6	TRBD1	TRBJ1-1	15	.	TGTGCCAGCAGCCTCCGACAGGGTCTGGTCACTGAAGCTTTCTTT	CASSLRQGLVTEAFF
TRBV28	.	TRBJ2-1	15	.	TGTGCCAGCAGTACCTTTGGGACTGGATACAATGAGCAGTTCTTC	CASSTFGTGYNEQFF
TRBV5-6	.	TRBJ2-5	15	.	TGTGCCAGCAGCTACAGGGCCCTCGGGGGTGAGACCCAGTACTTC	CASSYRALGGETQYF
TRBV4-2	TRBD2	TRBJ2-2	18	.	TGTGCCAGCAGCCAAGAACCGGGACTAGCGGGAGTAGGTAGGGAGCTGTTTTTT	CASSQEPGLAGVGRELFF
TRBV5-4	.	TRBJ1-1	12	.	TGTGCCAGCAGCTTGTCGCAGACAGAAGCTTTCTTT	CASSLSQTEAFF
TRBV5-1	.	TRBJ2-5	14	.	TGCGCCAGCAGCTTAATGACAACCCAAGAGACCCAGTACTTC	CASSLMTTQETQYF
TRBV23-1	TRBD2	TRBJ2-1	17	.	TGCGCCAGCAGTCCTCCGGGACTAGCGGGAGAGCCCAATGAGCAGTTCTTC	CASSPPGLAGEPNEQFF
TRBV4-2	.	TRBJ2-6	17	.	TGTGCCAGCAGCCAAGTAGCTGGAGGGTCCGGGGCCAACGTCCTGACTTTC	CASSQVAGGSGANVLTF
TRBV6-6	TRBD1	TRBJ2-1	15	.	TGTGCCAGCAGTTCCGGGACAGGGGGATCAAATGAGCAGTTCTTC	CASSSGTGGSNEQFF
TRBV7-9	.	TRBJ2-5	12	.	TGTGCCAGCAGCTTAACTGTGGAGACCCAGTACTTC	CASSLTVETQYF
TRBV5-4	.	TRBJ2-7	14	.	TGTGCCAGCAGCTTGGGGGCCTTCTCCTACGAGCAGTACTTC	CASSLGAFSYEQYF
TRBV7-9	TRBD1	TRBJ1-1	15	few	TGTGCCAGCCGACAGGGCCTTGAAGCGAACACTGAAGCTTTCTTT	CASRQGLEANTEAFF
TRBV27	.	TRBJ1-1	17	.	TGTGCCAGCCCCCTACCCTTGTTGGGATCTATGAACACTGAAGCTTTCTTT	CASPLPLLGSMNTEAFF
TRBV7-9	.	TRBJ1-1	13	.	TGTGCCAGCAGCTTACAAATGAACACTGAAGCTTTCTTT	CASSLQMNTEAFF
TRBV6-6	TRBD1	TRBJ1-5	15	.	TGTGCCAGCAGACCGGACAGGGGCCCAGGACAGCCCCAGCATTTT	CASRPDRGPGQPQHF
TRBV7-2	TRBD2	TRBJ2-3	16	.	TGTGCCAGCAGCCCCTCTAGCGGGGCCTTGACAGATACGCAGTATTTT	CASSPSSGALTDTQYF
TRBV29-1	.	TRBJ1-2	12	.	TGCAGCGTTGAAGTGAGGCAGGGCGTCTACACCTTC	CSVEVRQGVYTF
TRBV5-1	.	TRBJ2-5	14	.	TGCGCCAGCAGCTTGGGGGGAGTCCAAGAGACCCAGTACTTC	CASSLGGVQETQYF
TRBV5-1	TRBD2	TRBJ2-3	14	.	TGCGCCAGCAGCTTTAGCGGGAGTGCAGATACGCAGTATTTT	CASSFSGSADTQYF
TRBV28	TRBD1	TRBJ1-2	14	.	TGTGCCAGCACACCCGGGACAGCTAACTATGGCTACACCTTC	CASTPGTANYGYTF
TRBV5-4	.	TRBJ2-1	17	.	TGTGCCAGCAGCCCGGCGGGGGGGACAGGGTCCTACAATGAGCAGTTCTTC	CASSPAGGTGSYNEQFF
TRBV30	.	TRBJ2-7	13	.	TGTGCTCGGGTACGGAGAAGCTCCTACGAGCAGTACTTC	CARVRRSSYEQYF
TRBV11-2	.	TRBJ1-6	12	.	TGTGCCAGCAGCTTAGTGGGTTCACCCCTCCACTTT	CASSLVGSPLHF
TRBV20-1	.	TRBJ1-2	11	.	TGCAGTACTAGAGATTTAGGTGGCTACACCTTC	CSTRDLGGYTF
TRBV5-1	.	TRBJ1-2	12	.	TGCGCCAGCAGCGGAATAGGTTATGGCTACACCTTC	CASSGIGYGYTF
TRBV5-1	TRBD1	TRBJ2-5	14	.	TGCGCCAGCAGCTTGTGGGGACAGGGTGAGACCCAGTACTTC	CASSLWGQGETQYF
TRBV30	.	TRBJ1-2	11	few	TGTGCCTGGAGTGTCATGGGCTTCTACACCTTC	CAWSVMGFYTF
TRBV7-6	.	TRBJ2-1	14	.	TGTGCCAGCAGCTTCGGCGGGGCCTACAATGAGCAGTTCTTC	CASSFGGAYNEQFF
TRBV4-1	.	TRBJ2-7	13	.	TGCGCCAGCAGCCCCGCCACTTCTGGCGAGCAGTACTTC	CASSPATSGEQYF
TRBV7-8	.	TRBJ2-5	12	.	TGTGCCAGCAGCTTAGTTTCAGAGACCCAGTACTTC	CASSLVSETQYF
TRBV29-1	TRBD1	TRBJ1-1	13	.	TGCAGCGTTGTGACAGGGCCGGCCACTGAAGCTTTCTTT	CSVVTGPATEAFF
TRBV25-1	.	TRBJ1-1	15	.	TGTGCCAGCAGTCCCCGAATGGGGGGGAACACTGAAGCTTTCTTT	CASSPRMGGNTEAFF
TRBV18	.	TRBJ1-1	14	few	TGTGCCAGCTCACCAGCTATGGGGAGAACTGAAGCTTTCTTT	CASSPAMGRTEAFF
TRBV5-1	TRBD1	TRBJ1-1	17	few	TGCGCCAGCAGCTTGGTACAGGGGGCGGAGGTTTACACTGAAGCTTTCTTT	CASSLVQGAEVYTEAFF
TRBV6-6	.	TRBJ2-1	12	.	TGTGCCAGCAGTCTTCAGGGCAATGAGCAGTTCTTC	CASSLQGNEQFF
TRBV19	.	TRBJ2-2	16	.	TGTGCCAGTAGTGAGGTCGGACGGGAGTTTGCCGGGGAGCTGTTTTTT	CASSEVGREFAGELFF
TRBV6-1	TRBD2	TRBJ2-7	16	.	TGTGCCAGCAGTGGGGGACTAGCGGGGTACTCCTACGAGCAGTACTTC	CASSGGLAGYSYEQYF
TRBV25-1	.	TRBJ2-3	15	.	TGTGCCAGCAGTGAAGACTATAGCGTAGCAGATACGCAGTATTTT	CASSEDYSVADTQYF
TRBV2	.	TRBJ1-4	15	medium-sized	TGTGCCAGCAGTGAAGGGCCCGGGACGGGTGAAAAACTGTTTTTT	CASSEGPGTGEKLFF
TRBV28	TRBD2	TRBJ2-7	18	few	TGTGCCAGCAGTTCCTCTCTTGGTCGAAGGACTAGCAGCTACGAGCAGTACTTC	CASSSSLGRRTSSYEQYF
TRBV9	.	TRBJ1-1	13	.	TGTGCCAGCAGCGTTACCCTGAACACTGAAGCTTTCTTT	CASSVTLNTEAFF
TRBV6-5	.	TRBJ1-2	13	.	TGTGCCAGCAGTCCACAGGGCAGCTATGGCTACACCTTC	CASSPQGSYGYTF
TRBV15	TRBD2	TRBJ2-1	15	.	TGTGCCACCAGCAGAGATCAGGGGCTAGCGGGTGAGCAGTTCTTC	CATSRDQGLAGEQFF
TRBV30	TRBD1	TRBJ1-2	14	.	TGTGCCTGGAGTCTTCAGGGGGCGCGGAATGGCTACACCTTC	CAWSLQGARNGYTF
TRBV7-8	TRBD1	TRBJ2-7	15	.	TGTGCCAGCAGCTTAGCCCCAGGGGGCGGTTACGAGCAGTACTTC	CASSLAPGGGYEQYF
TRBV19	.	TRBJ2-3	14	.	TGTGCCAGCCGTCCGAGGGATGGAGCAGCTACGCAGTATTTT	CASRPRDGAATQYF